This TCR beta chain was sequenced for a study of blood T cell repertoires in COVID-19 (dated by TCRdb to the early 2020s). For the study in its entirety: Collaborator samples came from the United States, Italy and Spain and covered acute and convalescent phases of COVID-19. The material from the prospective study consisted of cDNA or gDNA derived from T cells, B-cell-depleted T cells, or PBMCs. The dataset comprised deeply sampled blood TCRbeta repertoires from subjects exposed to, actively infected with, or recovered from COVID-19. The repertoires were released in a freely available public database intended as a resource for research on the immune response to SARS-CoV-2. The samples were drawn from the first 160 participants of the ongoing ImmuneRACE study and from 1,254 subjects provided by 6 global collaborators. The sample metadata nearly always contained a de-identified subject ID, COVID-19 status, age in years and sex. Where HLA class I and class II types were available, the types were taken from metadata supplied by the sample provider, not from assay-based typing.

A single count supports this clone. Its antigen remains unidentified. No much larger clonotype is one base removed from it; base qualities were not supplied. The immunoSEQ Assay, a bias-controlled multiplex PCR, was used to amplify TCRbeta CDR3 regions from genomic DNA. The authors' analysis ran thus. Within the assay, amplification of reference gene primers was used to estimate how many nucleated cells each sample contained. Sequence reads were collapsed and filtered to measure the absolute abundance of every unique TCRbeta CDR3 rearrangement. For each sample, productive Simpson clonality was calculated by taking the square root of Simpson's diversity index across productive rearrangements. TCRdb provides this immuneACCESS table in a form limited to in-frame rearrangements. Some clones are lacking; in checked studies, under half of them reflect an unresolved V gene, and why the rest are absent is not known. The V and J calls and the clone size are those of that table, but D and trimming were determined from the DNA. Recorded for this sample are some 180,000 clones; 81% of them occurred a single time. The ten largest clones capture more than 9.5% of the sample.

The study at large found these results: Clinical and demographic metadata were provided uncurated, with the amount varying by source and participant.

One collaborating source in Seattle enrolled patients while the patients were actively infected and followed the patients over time throughout the course of disease. Each collaborating institution followed its own protocols to collect whole blood in K2EDTA tubes. For TCRbeta analysis, collaborators shipped samples as frozen whole blood, isolated PBMCs, or DNA extracted from either of those sample types. This TCR came from a woman aged 40 to 50 with COVID-19, enrolled during active disease. Specimen: peripheral blood.

The CDR3 has the sequence CASKTSAITDTQYF. The sequence in DNA is TGTGCCAGTAAAACTAGCGCTATCACAGATACGCAGTATTTT. Recombination connected TRBV19 to TRBJ2-3; 7 middle bases align to TRBD2. The CDR3 sequence holds 14 residues, the cysteine and phenylalanine included. Only CDR3 DNA is held: 42 bases, read in frame from base 1. CDR1 and CDR2 are drawn from the germline V gene (reference sequence): LNHDA, SQIVND. Compared with germline, V lacks 7 bases and J lacks 2 bases; bases without a gene match: 6.